The 21 T cell receptor beta chains below were found in one sample sequenced in a study of blood T cell repertoires in COVID-19. The table came from immunoSEQ multiplex PCR; TCRdb's copy has only in-frame clones and leaves some out. Among roughly 80,000 clones, 70% to 90% were seen once, and the ten largest hold over 15%. The specimen was peripheral blood. Source of these receptors: a woman in her sixties or seventies with acute or convalescent COVID-19.

The J gene is TRBJ2-7, the V gene TRBV10-3; D may be TRBD2 (5 bases). Germline values: CDR1 ENHRY, CDR2 SYGVKD. Trimming removed 10 bases from V and 4 bases from J, with 8 bases in between. This CDR3 region has 10 residues. This chain's CDR3 is CATREYEQYF. The CDR3 region has the DNA TGTGCCACCCGGGAATACGAGCAGTACTTC.

Turning to this clone: The sample contains more than one DNA sequence encoding this CDR3. CDR3 protein: CASSLDSYGYTF. CDR3 bases: TGCGCCAGCAGCTTGGACAGCTATGGCTACACCTTC. This rearrangement joins TRBV5-1 to TRBJ1-2; D unclear. The CDR3 contains 12 residues. Germline assignment: CDR1 SGHRS and CDR2 YFSETQ. Trimming shortened V by 0 bases and J by 4 bases, and 4 bases separated the two germline ends.

This chain joins TRBV24-1 and TRBJ2-3; 11 nucleotides align to TRBD2. The CDR3 covers 16 residues. Germline-derived CDR1 and CDR2 are KGHDR and SFDVKD. Trimming at V came to 9 bases and at J to 3 bases, leaving 10 bases not matched to a gene. The CDR3 protein is CATGISGGVRTDTQYF. DNA of the CDR3: TGTGCCACCGGTATTAGCGGGGGGGTACGGACAGATACGCAGTATTTT.

The chain joins TRBV6-1 to TRBJ1-5, with 10 bases fitting TRBD1. J gave up 1 base and V 4 bases, and 7 bases lay outside the gene matches. The germline gives CDR1 MNHNS, CDR2 SASEGT. This CDR3 is 17 amino acids long. The CDR3 coding sequence is TGTGCCAGCAGTGTATCCGGGACAGGGGTAAGCAATCAGCCCCAGCATTTT. Translating gives CASSVSGTGVSNQPQHF.

The rearrangement links TRBV7-2 to TRBJ2-3; D is possibly TRBD1 (6 bases). Between the trimmed V and J ends, which lost 0 bases and 0 bases, there was a span of 13 bases. Germline CDR1 SGHTA, CDR2 FQGNSA. There are 17 residues in the CDR3. The CDR3 loop is CASSLARGQRSTDTQYF. CDR3 sequence (DNA): TGTGCCAGCAGCTTAGCCCGAGGACAGAGAAGCACAGATACGCAGTATTTT.

J is TRBJ2-1 and V is TRBV5-4; 8 nucleotides agree with TRBD2. In germline, CDR1 is SGHNT, CDR2 YYREEE (reference sequence). The CDR3 covers 17 residues. V dropped 0 bases and J dropped 5; count of bases not matched to a gene: 10. The CDR3 region has the DNA TGTGCCAGCAGCTTGGCCTACCGGGGGGGCTATAACAATGAGCAGTTCTTC. It translates to CASSLAYRGGYNNEQFF.

The genes are TRBV5-5 and TRBJ1-1; the D gene is possibly TRBD1 (6 bases). Trimming pared 2 bases from V and 3 bases from J, leaving 20 bases between. Germline CDR1 is SGHKS and CDR2 is YYEKEE (reference sequence). The CDR3 is made up of 17 amino acids. The CDR3 sequence: CASSFSGGRMKDTEAFF. The CDR3 DNA is TGTGCCAGCAGCTTTTCGGGGGGCCGAATGAAGGACACTGAAGCTTTCTTT.

The gene calls are TRBV2 and TRBJ2-5; D may be TRBD1 (5 bases). V gave up 2 bases and J gave up 4 bases, with 8 bases separating them. Germline V lookup: CDR1 SNHLY, CDR2 FYNNEI. CDR3 length: 13 residues. The CDR3 is CASSERQRETQYF. CDR3 nucleotides: TGTGCCAGCAGTGAAAGACAGAGAGAGACCCAGTACTTC.

The gene calls are TRBV5-6 and TRBJ2-7; D remains unclear. CDR1 is SGHDT, CDR2 YYEEEE, per germline. V gave up 3 bases and J gave up 7 bases, with 8 bases separating them. The CDR3 length is 11 residues. Here the CDR3 reads CASSYNGEQYV. DNA of the CDR3: TGTGCCAGCAGCTATAACGGGGAGCAGTACGTC.

The rearrangement joins TRBV5-1 to TRBJ1-2, with TRBD1 matching 7 bases. Looked up from germline, CDR1 is SGHRS and CDR2 is YFSETQ. The V segment lost 4 bases and the J segment 0 bases; nucleotides outside the gene matches: 6. The CDR3 totals 15 residues. CDR3 nucleotide sequence: TGCGCCAGCAGCCTCACCGGGACAGCTAACTATGGCTACACCTTC. Residues: CASSLTGTANYGYTF.

This clone was counted only a few times. The chain recombines TRBV7-2 with TRBJ1-5, with D uncertain. The length of the CDR3 is 16 residues. V was pared by 3 bases and J by 1 base, with 13 bases between. Germline assignment: CDR1 SGHTA and CDR2 FQGNSA. CDR3 DNA sequence: TGTGCCAGCAGCTTTACTTTTCGTGCCAGCAATCAGCCCCAGCATTTT. This translates into CASSFTFRASNQPQHF.

The chain carries TRBV19 and TRBJ1-5; 11 bases align to TRBD1. The CDR3 contains 15 residues. V gave up 4 bases and J gave up 6 bases; unmatched junction bases: 5. Per germline, CDR1 LNHDA and CDR2 SQIVND (reference sequence). CDR3 coding DNA: TGTGCCAGTAGTAGGACAGGGGGCAAGAGTCAGCCCCAGCATTTT. This translates into CASSRTGGKSQPQHF. Full variable domain (outside the CDR3, taken from reference TRBV19 and TRBJ1-5): DGGITQSPKYLFRKEGQNVTLSCEQNLNHDAMYWYRQDPGQGLRLIYYSQIVNDFQKGDIAEGYSVSREKKESFPLTVTSAQKNPTAFYLCASSRTGGKSQPQHFGDGTRLSIL.

The V and J genes are TRBV5-1 and TRBJ1-1; TRBD1 aligns across 7 bases. CDR1 is SGHRS, CDR2 YFSETQ, per germline. The CDR3 is 14 residues long. V shed 4 bases, J shed 0 bases, and the junction held 3 bases outside the gene matches. CDR3 region: CASSTTGVNTEAFF. CDR3 bases: TGCGCCAGCAGCACCACAGGGGTGAACACTGAAGCTTTCTTT.

There are many counts of this clone. CDR3 DNA sequence: TGTGCCAGCAGTTGGACAGTTAACACCGGGGAGCTGTTTTTT. As protein: CASSWTVNTGELFF. This chain uses TRBV7-2 with TRBJ2-2; tentative D call: TRBD1 (6 bases). Germline values: CDR1 SGHTA, CDR2 FQGNSA. This CDR3 spans 14 amino acids. Trimming stripped 6 bases from V and 2 bases from J, with 10 bases between.

CDR3 loop: CSAGGAAQHF. CDR3 in DNA: TGCAGTGCCGGCGGGGCGGCCCAGCATTTT. The chain combines TRBV20-1 with TRBJ1-5; a possible D gene is TRBD1 (5 bases). The CDR3 has 10 residues. V lost 6 bases to trimming and J lost 11 bases, with 11 bases between them. Germline CDR1 DFQATT, CDR2 SNEGSKA (reference sequence).

The genes are TRBV6-5 and TRBJ2-2; a weak D match, TRBD1 (5 bases). V gave up 2 bases and J gave up 6 bases, with 10 bases separating them. CDR3 size: 14 residues. CDR1 and CDR2 (germline): MNHEY, SVGAGI. This CDR3 is CASSYQGRAGELFF. CDR3 DNA sequence: TGTGCCAGCAGTTACCAGGGCAGGGCCGGGGAGCTGTTTTTT.

This clone was picked up one time. The chain recombines TRBV5-4 with TRBJ2-1; 7 bases map to TRBD1. With 3 bases clipped from V and 8 bases from J, the junction kept 8 bases outside the gene matches. The germline gives CDR1 SGHNT, CDR2 YYREEE (reference sequence). CDR3 size: 14 residues. CDR3 loop: CASSSRQGQHEQFF. The CDR3 DNA follows: TGTGCCAGCAGCTCCAGACAGGGCCAGCATGAGCAGTTCTTC.

V and J are TRBV6-5 and TRBJ1-1, with D hard to call. With 5 bases removed from V and 0 bases from J, the gap between germline ends came to 7 bases. The CDR3 has 13 amino acids. Germline values: CDR1 MNHEY, CDR2 SVGAGI. Here the CDR3 DNA reads TGTGCCAGCAGTCCCCATTTGAACACTGAAGCTTTCTTT. This encodes CASSPHLNTEAFF.

The chain has TRBV20-1 and TRBJ1-6; 8 nucleotides agree with TRBD1. V was clipped by 3 bases and J by 8 bases; unmatched bases: 6. CDR1 and CDR2 from the germline V gene are DFQATT and SNEGSKA (reference sequence). The CDR3 runs 14 residues. CDR3 bases: TGCAGTGCTAGTGCCAGGGACAGGTATTCACCCCTCCACTTT. Protein: CSASARDRYSPLHF.

The chain carries TRBV2 and TRBJ1-5, with 7 bases fitting TRBD1. There are 13 residues in the CDR3. Trimming removed 8 bases from V and 7 bases from J; junction bases left unmatched: 8. Germline CDR1 reads SNHLY; CDR2 reads FYNNEI. The DNA of the CDR3 is TGTGCCAGCCTGAGGGACAGCCGGCAGCCCCAGCATTTT. This sequence encodes CASLRDSRQPQHF.

The rearrangement uses TRBV28 and TRBJ1-1; D is uncertain. V was trimmed by 2 bases and J by 4 bases, leaving 8 bases between them. CDR3 size: 13 residues. The germline CDR1 and CDR2 sequences are MDHEN and SYDVKM. Written as DNA, the CDR3 is TGTGCCAGCAGTTTAAGACACGCCACTGAAGCTTTCTTT. As protein: CASSLRHATEAFF.